This T cell receptor beta chain is drawn from a study of blood T cells in healthy people across ages. General observations from the study: Strong correlation existed between TCR beta diversity and naive T cell percentage.

As concerns this clonotype: Its antigen is not identified.

Trimming took 4 bases from V and 5 from J; bases not matched to a gene: 10. Germline V gives CDR1 MNHEY, CDR2 SVGAGI. The CDR3 covers 17 residues. It was about 9.4 milliliters of peripheral blood that were drawn from each donor. Primed by a sample-barcoded 5' primer and a J-beta primer mix, a second PCR proceeded for about 6 to 12 cycles. TCRdb analysed the 5' RACE reads with MiXCR anew, one entry per CDR3 protein. The repertoire has about 800,000 distinct CDR3 sequences, 20% to 25% of them found once; the top ten carry 3.7%. This same sample was also part of a study on T cells of mothers and their children. As reported in that work: RNA was extracted, and all of it went into cDNA synthesis at about 1.6 ug per 15 ul. Slightly higher, non-significant overlap characterized related mother-child pairs relative to unrelated pairs.

The sequenced material came from blood. The chain employs TRBV6-5 and TRBJ2-5, with 13 bases that match TRBD2. This receptor was obtained from a boy younger than 18 in good health. The CDR3 loop reads CASSSRTSGSLGETQYF. The CDR3, as DNA: TGTGCCAGCAGTTCAAGGACTAGCGGGAGTCTAGGGGAGACCCAGTACTTC.